This T cell receptor (beta chain) was documented in a study of shared clonotypes between healthy human individuals. Notes on the study in general: Limitation of the genetic and exposure-history diversity represented came from the few donors. Sharing across four donors was seen in 4% to 5.5% of naive CD4 clonotypes.

Study processing details: ImmunoSEQ output lacked quality scores and full-length reads, limiting matched filtering. The data were produced by immunoSEQ multiplex PCR, yet TCRdb's version contains in-frame clones alone and is incomplete. For V, J and clone size, that table is used; D and trimming come from the DNA. This table holds over 800,000 clones, 85% to 95% found once. In germline, CDR1 is SGHNT, CDR2 YYREEE (reference sequence). This CDR3 region has 14 residues. The V end was cut by 3 bases, the J end by 0 bases, with 9 bases between. A remark on this clone: Antigen: not known.

Naive CD8 isolation took CD45RO-negative cells positively selected for CCR7 and excluded terminally differentiated effector memory CD45RA+ cells. Donors were healthy HIV-negative adults without recently reported acute infections or vaccinations. The origin of this receptor is a man aged 25-45 years in good health. V gene TRBV5-4 combines with J gene TRBJ2-5; D unclear. Sequenced input: naive CD8+ T cells sorted from blood. The CDR3 bases are TGTGCCAGCAGCTCTAAACAGAACCAAGAGACCCAGTACTTC. Its protein product is CASSSKQNQETQYF.